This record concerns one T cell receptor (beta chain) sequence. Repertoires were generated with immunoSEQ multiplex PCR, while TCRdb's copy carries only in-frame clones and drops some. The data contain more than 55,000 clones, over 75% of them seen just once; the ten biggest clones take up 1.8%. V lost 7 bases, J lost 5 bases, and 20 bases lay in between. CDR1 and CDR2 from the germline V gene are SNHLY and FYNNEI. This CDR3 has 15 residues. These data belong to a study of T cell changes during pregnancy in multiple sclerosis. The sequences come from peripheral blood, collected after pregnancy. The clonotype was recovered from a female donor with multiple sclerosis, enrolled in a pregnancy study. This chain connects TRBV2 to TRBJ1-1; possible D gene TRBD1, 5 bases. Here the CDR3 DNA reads TGTGCCAGCACCCTCGATTTAGGGGTTGAGACTGAAGCTTTCTTT. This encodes CASTLDLGVETEAFF.